The clone carrying this TCR beta chain was counted only a few times. Trimming shortened V by 6 bases and J by 4 bases, and 10 bases separated the two germline ends. There are 13 residues in the CDR3. CDR1 and CDR2 from the germline V gene are MNHEY and SVGAGI. The data stem from a study of early T cells in non-severe SARS-CoV-2 infection. TCRdb independently ran MiXCR on the 5' RACE reads; one entry per CDR3 protein. The top ten hold about 15% of the sample, which has tens of thousands of distinct CDR3 sequences, about 19% seen once. The clonotype was recovered from an adult who was a healthcare worker with PCR-confirmed SARS-CoV-2 infection or an uninfected control (not recorded which). The chain couples TRBV6-5 to TRBJ2-1, with D possibly being TRBD2 (6 bases). Sequenced material: whole blood, taken at baseline. The CDR3 region has the DNA TGTGCCAGCAGATCCGGGACTTACAATGAGCAGTTCTTC. Translating gives CASRSGTYNEQFF.